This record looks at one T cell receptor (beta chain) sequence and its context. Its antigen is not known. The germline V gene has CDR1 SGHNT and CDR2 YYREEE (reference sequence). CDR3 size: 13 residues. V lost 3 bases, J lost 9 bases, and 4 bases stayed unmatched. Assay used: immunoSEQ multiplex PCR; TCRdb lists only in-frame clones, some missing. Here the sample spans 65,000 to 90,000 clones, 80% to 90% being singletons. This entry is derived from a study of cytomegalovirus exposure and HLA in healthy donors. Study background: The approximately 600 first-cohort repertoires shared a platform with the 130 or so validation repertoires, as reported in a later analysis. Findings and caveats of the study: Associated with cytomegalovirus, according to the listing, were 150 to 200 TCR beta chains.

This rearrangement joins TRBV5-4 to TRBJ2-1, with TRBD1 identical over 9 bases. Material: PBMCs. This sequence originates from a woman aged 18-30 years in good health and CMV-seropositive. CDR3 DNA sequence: TGTGCCAGCAGCTCACGGACAGGGGCTGAGCAGTTCTTC. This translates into CASSSRTGAEQFF.